The clone carrying this TCR beta chain was counted a single time. What it recognizes is unknown. This entry comes from a study of T cell responses to AZD1222 COVID-19 vaccine. Study-level findings and limits: Regions 160-218 and 743-854 dominated among vaccine-associated CD4 TCRs spanning spike. Regions left unmutated in variants are reportedly the target of nearly half of spike-specific TCRs. Among the donors, most were white British and more were female, and clonal diversity was possibly underestimated.

Produced via immunoSEQ multiplex PCR; TCRdb's table is partial and in-frame only. Of a few hundred thousand clones detected, 85% to 95% appear once; the ten largest clones hold 0.55%. CDR1 MNHEY and CDR2 SVGAGI come from the germline V gene. Unmatched junction bases numbered 4, after V lost 9 bases and J lost 2 bases. The CDR3 is made up of 14 amino acids. The sample consisted of peripheral blood, taken on day 0 of AZD1222 vaccination. The chain employs TRBV6-5 and TRBJ2-3, with 11 bases aligning to TRBD2. The clonotype was recovered from an adult in good health. The CDR3 sequence is CARSGLADTDTQYF. The CDR3 DNA reads as TGTGCCAGATCGGGACTAGCGGACACAGATACGCAGTATTTT.